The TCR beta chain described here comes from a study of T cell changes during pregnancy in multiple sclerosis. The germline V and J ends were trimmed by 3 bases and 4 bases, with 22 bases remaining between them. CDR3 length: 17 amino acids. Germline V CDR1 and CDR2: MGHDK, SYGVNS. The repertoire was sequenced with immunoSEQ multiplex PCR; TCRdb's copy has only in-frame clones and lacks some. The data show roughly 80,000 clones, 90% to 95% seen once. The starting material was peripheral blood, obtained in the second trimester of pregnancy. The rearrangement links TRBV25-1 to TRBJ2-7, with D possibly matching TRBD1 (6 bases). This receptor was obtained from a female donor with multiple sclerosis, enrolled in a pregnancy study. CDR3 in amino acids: CASSEFGRGGVRYEQYF. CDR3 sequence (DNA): TGTGCCAGCAGTGAGTTTGGCAGGGGTGGCGTTCGTTACGAGCAGTACTTC.